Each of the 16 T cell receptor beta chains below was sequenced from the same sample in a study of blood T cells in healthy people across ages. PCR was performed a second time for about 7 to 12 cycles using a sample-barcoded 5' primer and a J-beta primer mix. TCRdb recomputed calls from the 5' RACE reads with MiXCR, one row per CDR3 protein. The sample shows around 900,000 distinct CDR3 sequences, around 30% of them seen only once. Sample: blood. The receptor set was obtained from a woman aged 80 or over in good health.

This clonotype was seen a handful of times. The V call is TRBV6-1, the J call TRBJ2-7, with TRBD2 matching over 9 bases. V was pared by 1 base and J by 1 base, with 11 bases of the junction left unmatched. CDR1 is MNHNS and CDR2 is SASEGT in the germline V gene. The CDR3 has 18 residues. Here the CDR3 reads CASSEGSSGGRLSYEQYF. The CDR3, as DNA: TGTGCCAGCAGTGAAGGTAGTAGCGGGGGACGTCTTTCCTACGAGCAGTACTTC.

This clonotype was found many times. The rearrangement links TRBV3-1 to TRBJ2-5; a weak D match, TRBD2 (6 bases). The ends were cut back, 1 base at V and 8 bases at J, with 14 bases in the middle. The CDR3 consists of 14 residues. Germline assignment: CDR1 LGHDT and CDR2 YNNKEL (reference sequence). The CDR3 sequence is CASSQVGLKLTQYF. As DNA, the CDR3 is TGTGCCAGCAGCCAAGTGGGACTGAAACTTACCCAGTACTTC.

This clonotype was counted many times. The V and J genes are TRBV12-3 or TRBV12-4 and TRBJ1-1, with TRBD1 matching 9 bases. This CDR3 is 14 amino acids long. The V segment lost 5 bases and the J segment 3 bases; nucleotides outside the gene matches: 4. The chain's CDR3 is CASSTGGEDTEAFF. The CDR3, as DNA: TGTGCCAGCAGTACAGGGGGCGAGGACACTGAAGCTTTCTTT.

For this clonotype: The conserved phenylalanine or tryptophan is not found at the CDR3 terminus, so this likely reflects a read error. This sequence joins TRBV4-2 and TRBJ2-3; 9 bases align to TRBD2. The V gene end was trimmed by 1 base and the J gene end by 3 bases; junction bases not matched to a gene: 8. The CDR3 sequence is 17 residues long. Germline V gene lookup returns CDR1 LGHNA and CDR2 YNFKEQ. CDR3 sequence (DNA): TGTGCCAGCAGCCAAGTAATTAGCGGGGGAACGACAGATACGCAGTATTTG. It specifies CASSQVISGGTTDTQYL.

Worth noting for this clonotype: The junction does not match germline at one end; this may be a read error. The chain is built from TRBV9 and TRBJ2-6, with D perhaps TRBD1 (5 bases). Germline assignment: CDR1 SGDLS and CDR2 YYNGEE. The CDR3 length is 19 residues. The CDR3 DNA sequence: TGTGCCAGCAGCATAACCACGACACGGAAACTCTCTGGGGCCAACGTCCGGACTTTC. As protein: CASSITTTRKLSGANVRTF. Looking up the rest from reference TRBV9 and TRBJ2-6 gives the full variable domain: DSGVTQTPKHLITATGQRVTLRCSPRSGDLSVYWYQQSLDQGLQFLIQYYNGEERAKGNILERFSAQQFPDLHSELNLSSLELGDSALYFCASSITTTRKLSGANVRTFGAGSRLTVL.

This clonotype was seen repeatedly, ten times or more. The CDR3 nucleotides are TGTGCCAGCGTGACAGGGAACACCGGGGAGCTGTTTTTT. Amino acids: CASVTGNTGELFF. The chain combines TRBV3-1 with TRBJ2-2, with TRBD1 as a possible D gene (6 bases). This CDR3 spans 13 amino acids. V lost 8 bases to trimming and J lost 1 base, with 8 bases between them. Germline V lookup: CDR1 LGHDT, CDR2 YNNKEL (reference sequence).

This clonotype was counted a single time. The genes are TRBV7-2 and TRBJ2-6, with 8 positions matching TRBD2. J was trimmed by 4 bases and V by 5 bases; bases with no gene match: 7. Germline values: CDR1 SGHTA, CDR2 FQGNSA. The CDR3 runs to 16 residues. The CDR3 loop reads CASSPGGGYGANVLTF. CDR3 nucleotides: TGTGCCAGCAGCCCCGGCGGGGGGTACGGGGCCAACGTCCTGACTTTC. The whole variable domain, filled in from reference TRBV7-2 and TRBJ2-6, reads GAGVSQSPSNKVTEKGKDVELRCDPISGHTALYWYRQSLGQGLEFLIYFQGNSAPDKSGLPSDRFSAERTGGSVSTLTIQRTQQEDSAVYLCASSPGGGYGANVLTFGAGSRLTVL.

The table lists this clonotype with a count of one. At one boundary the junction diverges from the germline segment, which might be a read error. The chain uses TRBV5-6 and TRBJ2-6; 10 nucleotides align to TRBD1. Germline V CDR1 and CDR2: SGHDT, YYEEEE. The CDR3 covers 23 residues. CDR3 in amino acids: CASSLALSRDRGLSLAGVNVLTF. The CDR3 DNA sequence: TGTGCCAGCAGCTTGGCCCTGTCCCGGGACAGGGGCCTTAGCCTAGCTGGGGTCAACGTCCTGACTTTC.

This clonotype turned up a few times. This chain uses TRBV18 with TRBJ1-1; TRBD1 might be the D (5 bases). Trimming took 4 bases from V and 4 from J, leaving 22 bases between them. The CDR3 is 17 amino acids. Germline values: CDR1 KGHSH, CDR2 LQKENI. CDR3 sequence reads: CASSRGMGGGLITEAFF. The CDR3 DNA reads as TGTGCCAGCTCACGAGGCATGGGGGGAGGGCTGATCACTGAAGCTTTCTTT.

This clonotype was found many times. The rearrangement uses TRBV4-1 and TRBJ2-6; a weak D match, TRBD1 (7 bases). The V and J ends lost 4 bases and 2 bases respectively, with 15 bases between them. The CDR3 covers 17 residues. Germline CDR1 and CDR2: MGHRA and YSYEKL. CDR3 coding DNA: TGCGCCAGCAGCCTCTACCAGGGGGGCGCTGGGGCCAACGTCCTGACTTTC. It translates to CASSLYQGGAGANVLTF.

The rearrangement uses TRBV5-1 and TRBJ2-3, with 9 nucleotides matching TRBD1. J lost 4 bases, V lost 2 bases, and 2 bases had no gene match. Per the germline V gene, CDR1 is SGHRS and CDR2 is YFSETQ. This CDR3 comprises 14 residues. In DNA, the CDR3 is TGCGCCAGCAGCTTTAGACAGGGGGCAGATACGCAGTATTTT. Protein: CASSFRQGADTQYF.

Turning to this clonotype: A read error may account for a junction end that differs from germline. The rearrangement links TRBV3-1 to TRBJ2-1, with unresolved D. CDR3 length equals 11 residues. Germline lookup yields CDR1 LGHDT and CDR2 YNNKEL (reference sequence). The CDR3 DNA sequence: TGTGCCGGCAGCCACGACAATGAGCAGTTCTTC. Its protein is CAGSHDNEQFF.

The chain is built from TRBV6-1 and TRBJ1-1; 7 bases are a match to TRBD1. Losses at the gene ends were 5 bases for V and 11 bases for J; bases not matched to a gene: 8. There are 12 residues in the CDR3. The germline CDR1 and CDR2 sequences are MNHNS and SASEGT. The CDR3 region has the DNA TGTGCCAGCAGTTCACAGGGGAGATCTGCTTTCTTT. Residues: CASSSQGRSAFF.

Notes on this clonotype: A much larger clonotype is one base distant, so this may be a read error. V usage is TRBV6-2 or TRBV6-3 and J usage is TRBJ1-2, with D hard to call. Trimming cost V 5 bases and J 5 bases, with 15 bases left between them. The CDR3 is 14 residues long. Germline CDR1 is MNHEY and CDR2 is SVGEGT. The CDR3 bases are TGTGCCAGCAGTGTCGGGAACACGGGGTATGGCTACACCTTC. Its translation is CASSVGNTGYGYTF.

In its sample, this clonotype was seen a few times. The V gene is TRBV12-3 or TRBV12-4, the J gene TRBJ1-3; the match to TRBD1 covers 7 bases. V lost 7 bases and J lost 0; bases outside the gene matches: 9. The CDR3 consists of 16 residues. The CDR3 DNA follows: TGTGCCAGCAAGGACAGGCCACTGTACTCTGGAAACACCATATATTTT. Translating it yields CASKDRPLYSGNTIYF.

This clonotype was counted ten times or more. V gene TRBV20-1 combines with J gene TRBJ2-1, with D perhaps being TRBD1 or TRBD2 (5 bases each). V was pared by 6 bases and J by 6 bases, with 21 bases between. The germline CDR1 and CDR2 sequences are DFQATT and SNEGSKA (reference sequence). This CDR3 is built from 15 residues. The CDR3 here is CSAAPTTRVGNEQFF. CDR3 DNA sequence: TGCAGTGCCGCCCCGACTACCAGGGTTGGCAATGAGCAGTTCTTC.